The clone carrying this T cell receptor beta chain was seen many times. Germline CDR1 and CDR2: LGHDT and YNNKEL (reference sequence). The V end lost 1 base, the J end lost 10 bases, and 11 bases lay between the germline ends. The CDR3 covers 12 residues. This sample was taken from a study of early T cells in non-severe SARS-CoV-2 infection. TCRdb reprocessed the 5' RACE reads via MiXCR and lists one record per CDR3 protein. The sample has around 45,000 distinct CDR3 sequences; roughly 7% are singletons. Sample: whole blood. The TCR was taken from an adult who was a healthcare worker with PCR-confirmed SARS-CoV-2 infection or an uninfected control (not recorded which). This chain joins TRBV3-1 and TRBJ2-7, with D maybe TRBD2 (5 bases). CDR3 amino acids: CASSQGLGAQYF. The CDR3 region has the DNA TGTGCCAGCAGCCAAGGTTTGGGAGCCCAGTACTTC.